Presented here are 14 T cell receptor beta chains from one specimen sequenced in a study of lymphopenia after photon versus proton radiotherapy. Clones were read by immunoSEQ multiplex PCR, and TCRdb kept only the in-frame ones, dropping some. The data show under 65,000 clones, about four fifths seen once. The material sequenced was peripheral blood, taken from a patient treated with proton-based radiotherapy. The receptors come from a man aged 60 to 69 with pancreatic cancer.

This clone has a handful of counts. CDR3 residues: CAIGESSNQPQHF. The CDR3 nucleotides are TGTGCCATCGGGGAAAGCTCCAATCAGCCCCAGCATTTT. This sequence joins TRBV10-3 and TRBJ1-5, with D uncertain. V was cut by 8 bases and J by 3 bases, with 11 bases left in between. The CDR3 contains 13 residues. In germline, CDR1 is ENHRY, CDR2 SYGVKD.

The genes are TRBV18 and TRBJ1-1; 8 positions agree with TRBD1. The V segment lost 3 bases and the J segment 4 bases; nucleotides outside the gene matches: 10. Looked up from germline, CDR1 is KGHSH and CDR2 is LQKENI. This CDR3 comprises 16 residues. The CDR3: CASSPEAIGTGTEAFF. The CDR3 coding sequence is TGTGCCAGCTCACCGGAAGCCATTGGGACAGGCACTGAAGCTTTCTTT.

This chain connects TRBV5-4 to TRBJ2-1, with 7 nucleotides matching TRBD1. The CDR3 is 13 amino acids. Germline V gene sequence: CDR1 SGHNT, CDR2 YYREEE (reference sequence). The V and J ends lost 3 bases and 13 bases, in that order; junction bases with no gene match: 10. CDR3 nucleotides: TGTGCCAGCAGCTATATGGGGACAGCTGCCCAGTTCTTC. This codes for CASSYMGTAAQFF.

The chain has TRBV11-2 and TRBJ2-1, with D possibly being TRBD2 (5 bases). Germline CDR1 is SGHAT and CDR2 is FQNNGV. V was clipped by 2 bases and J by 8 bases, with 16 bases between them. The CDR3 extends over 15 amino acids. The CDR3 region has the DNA TGTGCCAGCAGCTTACCGCGGGTAGGCGTCGATGAGCAGTTCTTC. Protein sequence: CASSLPRVGVDEQFF.

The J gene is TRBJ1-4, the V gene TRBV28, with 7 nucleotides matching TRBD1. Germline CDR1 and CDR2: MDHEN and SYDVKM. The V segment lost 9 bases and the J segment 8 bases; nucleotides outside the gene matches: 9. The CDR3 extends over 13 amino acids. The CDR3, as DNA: TGTGCCAGTTCTACAGGGGTAGGAGAAAAACTGTTTTTT. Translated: CASSTGVGEKLFF.

The CDR3 here is CASSGLAGVYNEQFF. The CDR3 DNA reads as TGTGCCAGCAGTGGACTAGCGGGGGTTTACAATGAGCAGTTCTTC. The chain recombines TRBV28 with TRBJ2-1; 13 bases map to TRBD2. The germline gives CDR1 MDHEN, CDR2 SYDVKM. Trimming at V came to 5 bases and at J to 4 bases, leaving 2 bases not matched to a gene. The CDR3 sequence is 15 residues long.

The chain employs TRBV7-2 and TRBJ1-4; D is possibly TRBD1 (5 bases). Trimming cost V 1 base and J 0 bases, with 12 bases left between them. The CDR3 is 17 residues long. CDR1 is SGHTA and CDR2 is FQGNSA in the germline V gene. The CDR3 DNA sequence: TGTGCCAGCAGCTTAGTAGGCAGGGTCGCAACTAATGAAAAACTGTTTTTT. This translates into CASSLVGRVATNEKLFF.

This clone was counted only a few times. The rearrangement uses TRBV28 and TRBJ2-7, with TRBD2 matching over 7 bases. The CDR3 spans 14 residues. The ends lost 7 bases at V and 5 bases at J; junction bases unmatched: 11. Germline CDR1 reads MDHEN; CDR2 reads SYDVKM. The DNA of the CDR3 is TGTGCCAGCAAAGCGGGGCTCCAAAATAACGAGCAGTACTTC. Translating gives CASKAGLQNNEQYF. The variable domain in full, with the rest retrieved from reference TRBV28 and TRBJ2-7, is DVKVTQSSRYLVKRTGEKVFLECVQDMDHENMFWYRQDPGLGLRLIYFSYDVKMKEKGDIPEGYSVSREKKERFSLILESASTNQTSMYLCASKAGLQNNEQYFGPGTRLTVT.

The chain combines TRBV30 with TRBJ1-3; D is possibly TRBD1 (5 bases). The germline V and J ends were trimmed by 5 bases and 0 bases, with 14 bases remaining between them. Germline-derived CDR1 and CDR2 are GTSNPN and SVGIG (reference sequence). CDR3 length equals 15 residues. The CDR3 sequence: CAWGTPGLSGNTIYF. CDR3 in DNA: TGTGCCTGGGGAACCCCAGGGCTCTCTGGAAACACCATATATTTT.

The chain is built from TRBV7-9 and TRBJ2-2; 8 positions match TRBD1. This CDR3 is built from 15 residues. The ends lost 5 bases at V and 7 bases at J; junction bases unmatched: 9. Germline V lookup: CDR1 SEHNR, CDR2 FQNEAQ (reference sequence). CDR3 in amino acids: CASSSRQGYDGELFF. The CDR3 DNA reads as TGTGCCAGCAGCAGCAGACAGGGGTATGACGGGGAGCTGTTTTTT.

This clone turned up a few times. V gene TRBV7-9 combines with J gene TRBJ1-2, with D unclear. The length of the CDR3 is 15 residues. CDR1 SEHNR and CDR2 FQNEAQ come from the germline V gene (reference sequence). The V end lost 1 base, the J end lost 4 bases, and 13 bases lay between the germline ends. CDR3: CASSLEVARTYGYTF. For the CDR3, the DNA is TGTGCCAGCAGCTTAGAGGTCGCCAGGACCTATGGCTACACCTTC. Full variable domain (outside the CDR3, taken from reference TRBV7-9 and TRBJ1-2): DTGVSQNPRHKITKRGQNVTFRCDPISEHNRLYWYRQTLGQGPEFLTYFQNEAQLEKSRLLSDRFSAERPKGSFSTLEIQRTEQGDSAMYLCASSLEVARTYGYTFGSGTRLTVV.

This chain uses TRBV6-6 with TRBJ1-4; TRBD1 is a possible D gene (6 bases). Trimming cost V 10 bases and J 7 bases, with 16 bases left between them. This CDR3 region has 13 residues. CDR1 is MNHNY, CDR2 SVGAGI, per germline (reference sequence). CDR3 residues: CAIGGRAIEKLFF. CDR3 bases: TGTGCCATTGGGGGCAGGGCTATTGAAAAACTGTTTTTT.

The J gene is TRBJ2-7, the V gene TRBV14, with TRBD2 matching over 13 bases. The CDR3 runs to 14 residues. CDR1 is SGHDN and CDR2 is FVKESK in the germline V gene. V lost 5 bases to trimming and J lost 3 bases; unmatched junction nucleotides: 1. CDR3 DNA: TGTGCCAGCAGCGGGACTAGCGGGAACTACGAGCAGTACTTC. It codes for CASSGTSGNYEQYF.

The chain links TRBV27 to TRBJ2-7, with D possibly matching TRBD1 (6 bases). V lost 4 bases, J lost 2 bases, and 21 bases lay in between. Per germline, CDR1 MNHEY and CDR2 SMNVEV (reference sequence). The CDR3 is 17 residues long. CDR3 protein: CASSSSGQNPVPYEQYF. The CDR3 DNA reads TGTGCCAGCAGTTCCTCAGGACAGAACCCCGTGCCCTACGAGCAGTACTTC.